This T cell receptor beta chain was documented in a study of cytomegalovirus exposure and HLA in healthy donors. Study outcomes and limitations: When analyzed later, the rates of TCR association showed variation by HLA locus, with DRB1 the most and HLA-C the fewest.

Primers for the PCR totalled 60 Vbeta and 13 Jbeta. In the original analysis: A later analysis tallied about 80 million unique TCR beta chains, around 10 million of them shared. Sequenced by immunoSEQ multiplex PCR; TCRdb stores in-frame clones only, minus some. Clonal size and the V and J genes are those of that table, whereas D and trimming came from the DNA. The sample yields roughly 89,000 clones, about 76% seen once. As concerns this clone: The antigen is undetermined.

The sample comprised PBMCs. This sequence originates from a man aged 30-40 years in good health and CMV-seropositive.

This chain's CDR3 is CATRPTGPNEKLFF. The CDR3 DNA follows: TGTGCCACGAGACCGACAGGCCCTAATGAAAAACTGTTTTTT. V is TRBV6-5 and J is TRBJ1-4; weak D call: TRBD1 (6 bases). This CDR3 is 14 amino acids long. V lost 10 bases, J lost 3 bases, and 15 bases lay in between. Germline CDR1 reads MNHEY; CDR2 reads SVGAGI.